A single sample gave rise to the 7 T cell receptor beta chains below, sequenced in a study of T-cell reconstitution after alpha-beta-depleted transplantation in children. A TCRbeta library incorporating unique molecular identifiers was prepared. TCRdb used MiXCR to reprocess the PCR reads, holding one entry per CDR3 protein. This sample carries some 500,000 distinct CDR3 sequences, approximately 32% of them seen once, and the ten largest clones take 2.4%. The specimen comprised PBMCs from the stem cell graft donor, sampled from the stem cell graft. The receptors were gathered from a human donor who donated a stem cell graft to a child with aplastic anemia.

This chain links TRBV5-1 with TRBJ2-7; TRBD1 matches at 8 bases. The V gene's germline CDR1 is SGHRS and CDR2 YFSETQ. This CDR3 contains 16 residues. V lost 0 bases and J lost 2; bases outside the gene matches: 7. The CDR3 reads CASSLAPDRGAYEQYF. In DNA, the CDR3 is TGCGCCAGCAGCTTGGCCCCAGACAGGGGAGCCTACGAGCAGTACTTC.

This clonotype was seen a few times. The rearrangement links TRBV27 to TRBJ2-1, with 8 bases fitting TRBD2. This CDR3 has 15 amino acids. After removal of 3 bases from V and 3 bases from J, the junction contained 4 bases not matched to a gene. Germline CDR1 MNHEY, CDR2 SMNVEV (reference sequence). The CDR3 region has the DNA TGTGCCAGCAGTTTTTCTCTAGCGGGCTACAATGAGCAGTTCTTC. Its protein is CASSFSLAGYNEQFF.

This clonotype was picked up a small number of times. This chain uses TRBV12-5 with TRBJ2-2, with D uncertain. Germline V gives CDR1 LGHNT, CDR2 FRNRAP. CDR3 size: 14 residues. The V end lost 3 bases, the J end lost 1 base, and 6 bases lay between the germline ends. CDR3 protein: CASGFGQNTGELFF. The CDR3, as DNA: TGTGCTAGTGGTTTTGGGCAGAACACCGGGGAGCTGTTTTTT.

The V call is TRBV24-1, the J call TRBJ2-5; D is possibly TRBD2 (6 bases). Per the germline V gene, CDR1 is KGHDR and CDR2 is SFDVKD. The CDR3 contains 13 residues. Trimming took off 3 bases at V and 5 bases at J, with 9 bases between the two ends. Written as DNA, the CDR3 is TGTGCCACCAGTGATGGGACTCTGGAGACCCAGTACTTC. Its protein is CATSDGTLETQYF.

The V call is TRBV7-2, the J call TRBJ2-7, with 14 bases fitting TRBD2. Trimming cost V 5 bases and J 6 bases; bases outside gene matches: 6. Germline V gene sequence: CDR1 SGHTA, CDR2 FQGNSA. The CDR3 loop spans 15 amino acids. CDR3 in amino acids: CASSPGLAGGGEQYF. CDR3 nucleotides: TGTGCCAGCAGCCCCGGACTAGCGGGAGGTGGCGAGCAGTACTTC.

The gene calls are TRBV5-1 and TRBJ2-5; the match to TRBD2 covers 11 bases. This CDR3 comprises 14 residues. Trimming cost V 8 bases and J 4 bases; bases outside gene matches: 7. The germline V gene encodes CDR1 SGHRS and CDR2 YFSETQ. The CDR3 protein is CASWALAGGETQYF. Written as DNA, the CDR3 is TGCGCCAGTTGGGCCCTAGCGGGAGGAGAGACCCAGTACTTC.

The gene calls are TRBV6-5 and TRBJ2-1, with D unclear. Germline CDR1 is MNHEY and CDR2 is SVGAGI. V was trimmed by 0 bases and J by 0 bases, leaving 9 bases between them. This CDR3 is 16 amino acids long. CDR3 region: CASSYSSSSSYNEQFF. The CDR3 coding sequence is TGTGCCAGCAGTTACTCGAGCTCAAGCTCCTACAATGAGCAGTTCTTC.